The clone carrying this T cell receptor beta chain was picked up a small number of times. Original methodology: Cell counts per sample came from amplifying reference gene primers. Clones were sequenced by immunoSEQ multiplex PCR, and TCRdb holds only the in-frame ones, with some missing. V and J calls and clone size come straight from that table; D and trimming were deduced from the DNA. The table has 250,000 or so clones, 89% seen once. This record comes from a study of blood T cell repertoires in COVID-19. Per germline, CDR1 SGHRS and CDR2 YFSETQ. The germline V and J ends were trimmed by 4 bases and 5 bases, with 16 bases remaining between them. CDR3 length: 14 residues.

This chain joins TRBV5-1 and TRBJ2-7; no clear D. The source material was peripheral blood. The TCR comes from a middle-aged woman who had recovered from COVID-19. CDR3 nucleotides: TGCGCCAGCAGCGTGCGAATAGAAATCCACGAGCAGTACGTC. Translating gives CASSVRIEIHEQYV.